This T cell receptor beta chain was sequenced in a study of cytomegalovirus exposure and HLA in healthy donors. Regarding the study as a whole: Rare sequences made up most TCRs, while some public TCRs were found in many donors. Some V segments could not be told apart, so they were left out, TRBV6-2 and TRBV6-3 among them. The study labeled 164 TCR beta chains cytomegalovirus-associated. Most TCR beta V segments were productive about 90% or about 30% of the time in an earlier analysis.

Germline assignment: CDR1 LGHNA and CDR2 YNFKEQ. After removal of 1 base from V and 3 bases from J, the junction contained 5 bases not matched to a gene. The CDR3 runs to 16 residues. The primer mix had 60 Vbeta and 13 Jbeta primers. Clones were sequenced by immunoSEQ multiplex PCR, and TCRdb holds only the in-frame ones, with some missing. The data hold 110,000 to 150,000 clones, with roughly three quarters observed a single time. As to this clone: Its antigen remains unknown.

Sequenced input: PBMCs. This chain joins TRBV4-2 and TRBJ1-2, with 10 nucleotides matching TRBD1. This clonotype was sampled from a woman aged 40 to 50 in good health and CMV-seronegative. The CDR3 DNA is TGTGCCAGCAGCCAAGGGGGACAGGGGACAGACTATGGCTACACCTTC. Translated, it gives CASSQGGQGTDYGYTF.